This T cell receptor beta chain was identified during a study of OX40 agonist ivuxolimab in advanced cancers. Sequencing was performed with immunoSEQ multiplex PCR; in TCRdb, only in-frame clones are kept and a portion is missing. The profile covers over 5,500 clones, with less than 75% appearing a single time and 30% to 45% taken by the ten largest. This CDR3 contains 13 residues. The germline V gene encodes CDR1 SGHTA and CDR2 FQGNSA. The ends were cut back, 2 bases at V and 4 bases at J, with 6 bases in the middle. V gene TRBV7-2 combines with J gene TRBJ2-1; no clear D. The source was CD4+ or CD8+ T cells sorted from blood, collected in a trial of the OX40 agonist ivuxolimab. This TCR was sampled from an adult with an advanced solid tumor such as melanoma, head and neck, liver or kidney cancer. The DNA of the CDR3 is TGTGCCAGCAGCTTAAAGGGTTACAATGAGCAGTTCTTC. Protein product: CASSLKGYNEQFF.